This T cell receptor beta chain was recorded in a study of monozygotic twins with cystic fibrosis (dated by TCRdb to 2020 to 2022). Describing the broader study: Barcoded libraries were prepared with roughly 15 PCR cycles from about 3.2 micrograms of fragmented DNA. To gauge how much genetics shapes V and J gene usage, the researchers compared TCR beta repertoires both within and across 16 monozygotic twin pairs who have cystic fibrosis. Data for three of the twin pairs had already been reported earlier in a different context. Twins were ranked among about 990 cohort participants for weight-for-height and FEVPerc (FEV1 disease centile) on the day of blood sampling. Made up mostly of children and adolescents, the cohort included ten female and six male twin pairs ranging in age from roughly 2.0 to 36.4 years, with a median of about 9.2 years.

The twin pairs came from the European Cystic Fibrosis Twin and Sibling Study Cohort, a cohort that recruited patients from 150 to 200 CF clinics across 14 European countries. Zygosity and CFTR genotype were verified in-house, with zygosity tested by multiplex PCR of nine short tandem repeat loci. Peripheral blood was sampled from each twin, and clinical parameters were recorded on the day of blood sampling. Genomic DNA was isolated from peripheral blood cells with phenol/chloroform and kept in TE buffer at 4 degrees C. In the case of this clone: Its target antigen remains unknown. No much larger clone is present one base from it, and per-base qualities are unavailable.

Results and caveats for the whole study, not just this receptor: Simpson clonality was generally low (median around 0.01), which suggests a naive-dominated repertoire, and clonality was higher in the most severely affected patients. The cohort was small, and no association was found between shared CDR3 numbers and age, concordance or disease severity. V gene usage was most similar to the co-twin for 13 of 16 pairs, and J usage for 8 of 16 pairs, suggesting genetic constraints. Nucleotide-identical clonotype sharing was significantly higher within monozygotic CF twin pairs than between unrelated CF individuals (P = 0.000026, Mann-Whitney).

From the cysteine up to the phenylalanine, the CDR3 has a length of 15 residues. The retained sequence is limited to the CDR3, 45 bases, with the frame set at the first base. According to the germline V gene (reference sequence), CDR1 reads SGHNT and CDR2 reads YYREEE. The germline V and J ends show losses of 0 bases and 0 bases respectively, and no gene match explains 3 bases of the junction. Following the manufacturer's instructions, the researchers used the immunoSEQ immune profiling system to amplify TCR beta CDR3 regions via multiplex PCR. An Illumina NextSeq system was used for sequencing. The authors' pipeline ran thus. Sequence data were processed on the immunoSEQ Analyzer platform, and clonality was computed as the square root of Simpson's index of productive rearrangements. Similarity in V and J usage was quantified by Jensen-Shannon distance, and CDR3 generation probabilities were calculated with OLGA. Shared CDR3 sequences were searched against the immuneACCESS database (August 2020) and VDJdb (December 2020). Entries here come from immuneACCESS through TCRdb and include only in-frame sequences with V and J called. Some clones fail to appear in such tables; in the studies checked, an unresolved V gene covers under half of the shortfall, and the cause of the remainder is unknown. That table furnishes V, J and clone size, whereas the DNA furnished D and trimming. Present in this sample are around 30,000 clones, about nine tenths of which were seen just once. The ten largest clones add up to 0.54% of the sample.

The sample comprised blood. Recombination linked TRBV5-4 to TRBJ2-7; 7 central bases correspond to TRBD2. The sequence came from a girl under 10 years old with cystic fibrosis. The nucleotide sequence reads TGTGCCAGCAGCTTGGTGCGGGGGAGCTCCTACGAGCAGTACTTC. Translated, it reads CASSLVRGSSYEQYF. With all but the CDR3 taken from the reference TRBV5-4 and TRBJ2-7 genes, the full variable domain is: ETGVTQSPTHLIKTRGQQVTLRCSSQSGHNTVSWYQQALGQGPQFIFQYYREEENGRGNFPPRFSGLQFPNYSSELNVNALELDDSALYLCASSLVRGSSYEQYFGPGTRLTVT.